The TCR beta chain described here comes from a study of T cells in Graves' hyperthyroidism and ophthalmopathy. RNA transcripts gave rise to amplified TCR beta CDR3 regions. A first-round RT-PCR of the TCR CDR3 used the HTBI primer set. In TCRdb, the multiplex PCR reads were re-called with MiXCR into one record per CDR3 protein. The table lists about 400,000 distinct CDR3 sequences, 15% of them singletons. At least ten counts were recorded for this clonotype. Its antigen is not identified. Exclusion criteria comprised uncontrolled infection, other autoimmune disease, pregnancy or lactation. Deletions cut 1 base from V and 0 bases from J, with 1 base between. Germline V CDR1 and CDR2: GTSNPN, SVGIG (reference sequence). CDR3 length: 13 residues. General study findings and limits: Most thyroid clonotypes expanded above 0.001 were also detected in blood.

The sequenced sample was blood. This chain uses TRBV30 with TRBJ2-6; D ambiguous. The clonotype originates from a woman aged 25 to 39 with Graves' hyperthyroidism. The chain's CDR3 is CAWSASGANVLTF. In DNA, the CDR3 is TGTGCCTGGAGTGCCTCTGGGGCCAACGTCCTGACTTTC.